This TCR beta chain was recovered during a study of blood T cell repertoires in COVID-19. Whole-study context: The United States, Italy and Spain supplied acute and convalescent COVID-19 samples. T cells, B-cell-depleted T cells, or PBMCs provided the cDNA or gDNA that served as material.

V was clipped by 0 bases and J by 1 base, with 6 bases between them. The germline CDR1 and CDR2 sequences are MNHNY and SVGAGI (reference sequence). The CDR3 has 15 amino acids. Per the original methods: The assay estimated nucleated cells by amplifying reference gene primers. TCRdb's copy holds only in-frame clones and misses some; the assay was immunoSEQ multiplex PCR. The D gene and trimming were derived from the DNA, and the V and J assignments and clone size from that table. This sample carries approximately 130,000 clones, about 85% of them seen once, and the ten largest clones take around 4%. This chain links TRBV6-6 with TRBJ1-4; D call uncertain. Sequenced input: peripheral blood. The receptor comes from a human donor in a cohort sampled during active COVID-19. DNA of the CDR3: TGTGCCAGCAGTTACTCGTCTATAACTAATGAAAAACTGTTTTTT. This sequence encodes CASSYSSITNEKLFF.